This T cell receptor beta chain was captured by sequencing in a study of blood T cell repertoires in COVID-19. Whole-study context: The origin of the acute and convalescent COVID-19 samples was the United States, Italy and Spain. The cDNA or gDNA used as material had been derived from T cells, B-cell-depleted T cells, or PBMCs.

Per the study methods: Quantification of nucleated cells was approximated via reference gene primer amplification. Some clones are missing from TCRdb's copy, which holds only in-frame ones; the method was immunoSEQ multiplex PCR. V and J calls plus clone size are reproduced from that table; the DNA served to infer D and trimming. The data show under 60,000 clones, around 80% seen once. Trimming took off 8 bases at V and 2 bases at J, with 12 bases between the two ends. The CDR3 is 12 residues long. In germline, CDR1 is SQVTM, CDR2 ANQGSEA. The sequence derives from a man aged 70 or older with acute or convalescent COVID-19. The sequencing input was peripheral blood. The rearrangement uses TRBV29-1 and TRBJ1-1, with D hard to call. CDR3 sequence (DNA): TGCAGCTCACTGGTGAGTAACACTGAAGCTTTCTTT. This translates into CSSLVSNTEAFF.